This entry is about one TCR beta chain. Its antigen is as yet unknown. This sample is part of a study of blood T cells in healthy people across ages. Study-wide findings and caveats: Among T cells, TCR beta diversity per million cells dropped roughly linearly as age rose. Donors of long life had a larger count of naive CD4+ cells and greater diversity than aged donors.

Then a second PCR, running about 6 to 11 cycles, was carried out with a sample-barcoded 5' primer and a J-beta primer mix. One entry per CDR3 protein results from TCRdb running MiXCR on the 5' RACE reads. This table has about 900,000 distinct CDR3 sequences, around 48% appearing once. Germline V CDR1 and CDR2: SGHTA, FQGNSA. V was shortened by 5 bases and J by 5 bases, with 15 bases between the two germline ends. CDR3 length: 14 residues. This receptor was identified in a man aged 25-40 years in good health. The V and J genes are TRBV7-2 and TRBJ1-2; no clear D gene. The sample comprised blood. As DNA, the CDR3 is TGTGCCAGCAGCCCTCACGGGCAGTTGTATGGCTACACCTTC. It yields the protein CASSPHGQLYGYTF.